Here is one T cell receptor (beta chain) with its context. Its target is unknown. This sequence may be a read error, since a much larger clone differs from it by one base. Template switching, a step in the protocol, added a universal primer site, and cDNA carried unique molecular identifiers. TCRdb itself ran the 5' RACE reads through MiXCR, one entry per CDR3 protein. The table has about 260,000 distinct CDR3 sequences, around 7% seen once; the top ten hold around 3.4%. The data were obtained in a study of identical twins. The V gene's germline CDR1 is SQVTM and CDR2 ANQGSEA. This CDR3 comprises 13 residues. Each donor (without exception) was a healthy Caucasian. Study results and limitations: Abundant beta clonotypes from cord blood bore fewer insertions; memory repertoires lacked this pattern. For monozygotic twins, models underestimated out-of-frame TCR alpha sharing.

The same sample was also used in a study of yellow fever vaccine responses in identical twins.

The receptor's source is a woman under 30 in good health. Sequences were obtained from memory (CD45RO+) T cells sorted from blood. The chain links TRBV29-1 to TRBJ2-7; a weak D match, TRBD1 (7 bases). The CDR3 spells CSVRQGGSYEQHF. In DNA, the CDR3 is TGCAGCGTTCGGCAGGGGGGCTCCTACGAGCAGCACTTC.